This T cell receptor (beta chain) appears in the sequencing data of a study of OX40 agonist ivuxolimab in advanced cancers. Study overall: The eligibility criteria allowed prior anti-PD-1, anti-PD-L1 or anti-CTLA-4 therapy, and around 40% had some. Among those treated, three patients had partial responses, one with hepatocellular carcinoma and two with cutaneous melanoma. Study observations and caveats: CD4+ and CD8+ blood T cells expanded clonally by week 6 at 0.1 to 3.0 mg/kg.

V gave up 0 bases and J gave up 2 bases, with 19 bases separating them. This CDR3 comprises 18 residues. Germline V gives CDR1 LNHNV, CDR2 YYDKDF (reference sequence). Points on this clone: Antigen specificity is unknown.

Assay: immunoSEQ multiplex PCR; the TCRdb copy retains only in-frame clones and omits some. The sample records under 80,000 clones, approximately 85% being singletons. This TCR was sampled from an adult with an advanced solid tumor such as melanoma, head and neck, liver or kidney cancer. The V and J genes are TRBV15 and TRBJ1-1; D remains ambiguous. The sample in question was CD4+ or CD8+ T cells sorted from blood, obtained in a trial of the OX40 agonist ivuxolimab. CDR3 amino acids: CATSRDRFAGSSNTEAFF. Here the CDR3 DNA reads TGTGCCACCAGCAGAGATAGGTTTGCCGGGAGTTCCAACACTGAAGCTTTCTTT.